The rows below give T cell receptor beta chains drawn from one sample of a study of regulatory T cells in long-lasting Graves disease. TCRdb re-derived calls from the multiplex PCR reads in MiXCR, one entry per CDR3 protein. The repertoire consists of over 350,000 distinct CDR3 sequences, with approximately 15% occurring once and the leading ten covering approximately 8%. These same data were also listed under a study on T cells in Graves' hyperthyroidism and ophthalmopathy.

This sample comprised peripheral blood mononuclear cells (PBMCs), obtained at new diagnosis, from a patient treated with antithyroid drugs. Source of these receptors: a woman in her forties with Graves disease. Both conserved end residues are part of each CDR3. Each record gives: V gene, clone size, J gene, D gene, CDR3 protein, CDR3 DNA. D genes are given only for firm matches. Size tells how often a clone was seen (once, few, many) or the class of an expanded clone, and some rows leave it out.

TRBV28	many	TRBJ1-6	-	CASSPPLDSPLHF	TGTGCCAGCAGTCCCCCTTTGGATTCACCCCTCCACTTT
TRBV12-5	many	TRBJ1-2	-	CASGLVGGYTF	TGTGCTAGTGGTTTGGTGGGTGGCTACACCTTC
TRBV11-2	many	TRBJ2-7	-	CASSIEHGVTYEQYF	TGTGCCAGCAGCATAGAACACGGTGTAACCTACGAGCAGTACTTC
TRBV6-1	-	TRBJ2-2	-	CASSPRFTGELFF	TGTGCCAGCAGTCCCCGCTTCACCGGGGAGCTGTTTTTT
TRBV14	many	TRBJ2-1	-	CASSQSMADLKQFF	TGTGCCAGCAGCCAATCCATGGCTGACCTGAAGCAGTTCTTC
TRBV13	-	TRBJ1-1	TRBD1	CASSYMAGGGNTEAFF	TGTGCCAGCAGCTATATGGCAGGGGGGGGGAACACTGAAGCTTTCTTT
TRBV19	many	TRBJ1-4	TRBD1	CASSNRDSNEKLFF	TGTGCCAGTAGTAACCGGGACAGCAATGAAAAACTGTTTTTT
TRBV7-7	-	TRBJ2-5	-	CASSLAQGTHETQYF	TGTGCTAGCAGCTTAGCCCAGGGGACTCACGAGACCCAGTACTTC
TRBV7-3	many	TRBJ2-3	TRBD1	CASSLNRGLTDTQYF	TGTGCCAGCAGCTTAAACAGGGGGCTGACAGATACGCAGTATTTT
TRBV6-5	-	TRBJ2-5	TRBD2	CASSYERGQETQYF	TGTGCCAGCAGTTACGAGCGGGGACAAGAGACCCAGTACTTC
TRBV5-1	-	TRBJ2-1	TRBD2	CASTGTSAYNEQFF	TGCGCCAGCACGGGGACTAGCGCATACAATGAGCAGTTCTTC
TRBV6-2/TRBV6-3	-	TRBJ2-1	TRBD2	CASSRTSASYNEQFF	TGTGCCAGCAGTAGGACTAGCGCGTCCTACAATGAGCAGTTCTTC
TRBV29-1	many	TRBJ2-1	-	CSVERADDASNRFF	TGCAGCGTTGAAAGAGCGGACGACGCCTCGAATCGGTTCTTC
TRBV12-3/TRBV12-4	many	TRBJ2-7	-	CASSPGPTGGLRLAGEQYF	TGTGCCAGCAGTCCGGGCCCGACAGGGGGTCTCAGACTAGCGGGCGAACAGTACTTC
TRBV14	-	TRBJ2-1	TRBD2	CASSPRTSGRVYNEQFF	TGTGCCAGCAGCCCTAGGACTAGCGGGAGGGTTTACAATGAGCAGTTCTTC
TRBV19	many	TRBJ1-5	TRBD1	CASSSRTGGSQPQHF	TGTGCCAGTAGTTCCAGGACAGGGGGCTCTCAGCCCCAGCATTTT
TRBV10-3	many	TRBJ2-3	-	CAARTSTDTQYF	TGTGCCGCCCGGACGAGCACAGATACGCAGTATTTT
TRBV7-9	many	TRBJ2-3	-	CASSKTRTDTQYF	TGTGCCAGCAGTAAGACCCGCACAGATACGCAGTATTTT
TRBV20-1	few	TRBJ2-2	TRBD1	CSGRSGTGAGELFF	TGCAGTGGCCGTTCCGGGACAGGGGCTGGGGAGCTGTTTTTT
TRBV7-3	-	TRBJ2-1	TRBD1	CASSRDRVSYNEQFF	TGTGCCAGCAGCCGAGACAGGGTTTCCTACAATGAGCAGTTCTTC
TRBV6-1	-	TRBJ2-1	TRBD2	CASVLREVGVNEQFF	TGTGCCAGCGTCTTGCGGGAGGTGGGGGTCAATGAGCAGTTCTTC
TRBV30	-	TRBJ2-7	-	CAWTHRTNSYEQYF	TGTGCCTGGACCCATAGGACAAACTCCTACGAGCAGTACTTC
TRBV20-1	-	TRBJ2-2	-	CSANTGYGELFF	TGCAGTGCTAATACAGGGTACGGGGAGCTGTTTTTT
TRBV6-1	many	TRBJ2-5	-	CASSDLDRRGETQYF	TGTGCCAGCAGTGACTTAGACCGCCGAGGGGAGACCCAGTACTTC
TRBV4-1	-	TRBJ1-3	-	CASSQVLAGVIGGNTIYF	TGCGCCAGCAGCCAAGTCCTTGCAGGGGTAATAGGGGGAAACACCATATATTTT
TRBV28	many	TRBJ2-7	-	CASSFLARGSYEQYF	TGTGCCAGCAGTTTTCTTGCGAGAGGGTCCTACGAGCAGTACTTC
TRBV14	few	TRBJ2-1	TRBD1	CASSQGGDRAYNEQFF	TGTGCCAGCAGCCAAGGTGGGGACAGAGCCTACAATGAGCAGTTCTTC
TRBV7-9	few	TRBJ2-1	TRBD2	CASSPPRTRAYNEQFF	TGTGCCAGCAGCCCCCCGCGGACTAGGGCCTACAATGAGCAGTTCTTC
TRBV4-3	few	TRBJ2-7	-	CASSYSQGTLYEQYF	TGCGCCAGCAGCTATTCGCAGGGTACACTCTACGAGCAGTACTTC
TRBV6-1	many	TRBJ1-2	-	CASTRTSGNYGYTF	TGTGCCAGCACGCGGACGAGTGGCAACTATGGCTACACCTTC
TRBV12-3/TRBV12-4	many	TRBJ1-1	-	CASSVGVTEAFF	TGTGCCAGCAGCGTCGGGGTGACTGAAGCTTTCTTT
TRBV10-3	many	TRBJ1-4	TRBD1	CAISEGQGAVEKLFF	TGTGCCATCAGTGAAGGACAGGGGGCGGTGGAAAAACTGTTTTTT
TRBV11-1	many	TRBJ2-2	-	CASSPTTPLGELFF	TGTGCCAGCAGCCCCACCACACCCCTTGGGGAGCTGTTTTTT
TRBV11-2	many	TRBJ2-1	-	CASSFGLAYNEQFF	TGTGCCAGCAGCTTTGGGCTAGCCTACAATGAGCAGTTCTTC
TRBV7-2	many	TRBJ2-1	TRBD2	CASSLGASGHNEQFF	TGTGCCAGCAGCCTAGGGGCTAGCGGACACAATGAGCAGTTCTTC
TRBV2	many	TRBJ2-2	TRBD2	CASSLRTSAGGELFF	TGTGCCAGCAGTCTCAGGACTAGTGCAGGCGGGGAGCTGTTTTTT
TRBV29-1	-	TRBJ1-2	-	CSVESGYGHTF	TGCAGCGTTGAAAGTGGGTATGGCCACACCTTC
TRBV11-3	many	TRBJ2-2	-	CASSLVPGELFF	TGTGCCAGCAGCTTAGTGCCCGGGGAGCTGTTTTTT
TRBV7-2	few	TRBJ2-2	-	CASSLDRMNGELFF	TGTGCCAGCAGCTTGGACAGAATGAACGGGGAGCTGTTTTTT
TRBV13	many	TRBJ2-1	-	CASSSRDSRNEQFF	TGTGCCAGCAGCTCCCGGGACTCCCGAAATGAGCAGTTCTTC
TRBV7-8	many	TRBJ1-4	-	CASSSIDGRGNNEKLFF	TGTGCCAGCAGCTCCATAGACGGGAGAGGGAATAATGAAAAACTGTTTTTT
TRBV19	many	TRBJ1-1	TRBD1	CASSPHATGGTEAFF	TGTGCCAGTAGTCCCCACGCGACAGGGGGGACTGAAGCTTTCTTT
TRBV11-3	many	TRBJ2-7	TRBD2	CASSAVLAGLAEQYF	TGTGCCAGCAGCGCCGTCCTAGCGGGACTTGCCGAGCAGTACTTC
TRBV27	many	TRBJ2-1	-	CASSPGTTNNEQFF	TGTGCCAGCAGTCCCGGGACAACAAACAATGAGCAGTTCTTC
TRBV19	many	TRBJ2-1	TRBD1	CASSTTGTGPYNEQFF	TGTGCCAGTAGCACCACCGGGACAGGGCCCTACAATGAGCAGTTCTTC
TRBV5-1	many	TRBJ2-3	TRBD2	CASSRGLAGGTDTQYF	TGCGCCAGCAGCCGCGGACTAGCGGGAGGCACAGATACGCAGTATTTT
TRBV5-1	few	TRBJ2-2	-	CASSLVSGNTGELFF	TGCGCCAGCAGCTTGGTCTCTGGAAACACCGGGGAGCTGTTTTTT
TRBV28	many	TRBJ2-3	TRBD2	CASSSPGGRDTDTQYF	TGTGCCAGCAGTTCCCCCGGCGGGAGGGATACAGATACGCAGTATTTT
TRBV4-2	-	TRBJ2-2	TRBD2	CASSLRRGLAGYTGELFF	TGTGCCAGCAGCCTACGAAGGGGACTAGCGGGATACACCGGGGAGCTGTTTTTT